This record looks at one T cell receptor beta chain sequence and its context. The antigen this receptor binds is unknown. Base quality data are lacking; no much larger clone is found one base away. The sample belongs to a study of T cell repertoires in cytomegalovirus infection (dated by TCRdb to the late 2010s). For context, the study as a whole: Peptide stimulations targeted recently identified HLA-C-restricted CMV epitopes, whose presentation resists viral immunomodulation, together with well-studied HLA-B-restricted epitopes. Donor HLA type was relevant to the analysis, because carriage of CMV infection together with the matching HLA type was indicated by public TCR beta signatures.

What the study reported, not specific to this receptor: In both this cohort and an independent cohort of 300 to 450 donors, the cumulative frequency of public TCR beta family members distinguished carriers of CMV infection plus the relevant HLA type. The ex vivo response was dominated by HLA-C-restricted CMV-specific TCR beta clonotypes, and the single most frequent clonotype in two of eight donors was supplied by these HLA-C-restricted clonotypes.

This sample was sequenced with an Illumina HiSeq 1500. TCRdb reprocessing: public reads trimmed at Q25 with fastp, clones called with MiXCR, in-frame beta chains kept. Each CDR3 protein gets just one entry, which takes the most common genes and DNA from the rows behind it. Counted in this sample were under 850,000 distinct CDR3 sequences; around 32% of them appeared once. The biggest ten clones account for about 18% of the sample. Between the V and J ends, shortened by 2 bases and 0 bases respectively, the junction contains 11 bases. Counted from cysteine to phenylalanine, this CDR3 has 16 amino acids. This entry keeps only the CDR3 DNA: 48 bases, framed from base 1. The germline V gene specifies SGHAT as CDR1 and FQNNGV as CDR2. The treatment or condition label corresponds to: in vitro stimulation with specific CMV peptide epitopes to enrich CMV-specific T cells.

This sequence originates from a human donor in good health (CMV status not recorded). Some clones in this sample may be carry-over from other donors' samples. This specimen was cultured PBMCs, taken from culture after CMV antigen stimulation. The receptor chain draws on TRBV11-2 and TRBJ2-1; the D gene is not confidently resolved. Read as DNA, the sequence is TGTGCCAGCAGCTTAAGGTTCAAAAGCTCCTACAATGAGCAGTTCTTC. The encoded protein is CASSLRFKSSYNEQFF.